Below are 20 T cell receptor beta chains sequenced from a single sample in a study of cytomegalovirus exposure and HLA in healthy donors. Sequencing was performed with immunoSEQ multiplex PCR; in TCRdb, only in-frame clones are kept and a portion is missing. The profile shows a few hundred thousand clones, roughly 90% of them singletons. The sample comprised PBMCs. These receptors all come from a man aged 30 to 45 in good health and CMV-seronegative.

This chain connects TRBV29-1 to TRBJ2-1; TRBD2 might be the D (6 bases). The V and J ends lost 7 bases and 8 bases respectively, with 18 bases between them. Per the germline V gene, CDR1 is SQVTM and CDR2 is ANQGSEA. This CDR3 has 13 amino acids. CDR3 region: CSAETSGSDEQFF. DNA of the CDR3: TGCAGCGCAGAGACTAGTGGATCAGATGAGCAGTTCTTC.

This chain connects TRBV7-9 to TRBJ2-3, with 9 positions matching TRBD1. V shed 5 bases, J shed 4 bases, and the junction held 4 bases outside the gene matches. CDR3 length equals 14 residues. CDR1 SEHNR and CDR2 FQNEAQ come from the germline V gene (reference sequence). CDR3 region: CASSLGQGSDTQYF. CDR3 nucleotide sequence: TGTGCCAGCAGCCTGGGACAGGGCTCAGATACGCAGTATTTT.

The chain is built from TRBV5-8 and TRBJ2-1; unclear D gene. The CDR3 is made up of 11 amino acids. The germline V gene encodes CDR1 SGHTS and CDR2 YDEGEE. V dropped 0 bases and J dropped 14 bases, with 9 bases sitting between them. CDR3 sequence reads: CASSLAPREFF. The DNA for the CDR3 is TGTGCCAGCAGCTTGGCCCCTCGGGAGTTCTTC.

The gene calls are TRBV2 and TRBJ2-2, with a possible D match to TRBD2 (5 bases). The germline V gene encodes CDR1 SNHLY and CDR2 FYNNEI. Trimming took 5 bases from V and 2 from J, leaving 9 bases between them. This CDR3 spans 14 amino acids. CDR3 DNA: TGTGCCAGCAGTCGAGGGCGCAACACCGGGGAGCTGTTTTTT. Protein product: CASSRGRNTGELFF.

V is TRBV5-6 and J is TRBJ1-1, with D perhaps TRBD1 (5 bases). Per germline, CDR1 SGHDT and CDR2 YYEEEE. Trimming shortened V by 1 base and J by 0 bases, and 13 bases separated the two germline ends. The CDR3 runs 16 residues. The CDR3 loop is CASSLLRGEMNTEAFF. In DNA form, the CDR3 reads TGTGCCAGCAGCTTGTTACGGGGGGAAATGAACACTGAAGCTTTCTTT.

The CDR3 DNA follows: TGCGCCAGCAGCACCCGGACTAGCGGGGTTAGCTCCTACAATGAGCAGTTCTTC. Its protein product is CASSTRTSGVSSYNEQFF. The gene calls are TRBV5-1 and TRBJ2-1, with 12 bases fitting TRBD2. V lost 4 bases, J lost 0 bases, and 8 bases stayed unmatched. The germline V gene encodes CDR1 SGHRS and CDR2 YFSETQ. The CDR3 contains 18 residues. Drawing the rest from reference TRBV5-1 and TRBJ2-1, the complete variable domain is KAGVTQTPRYLIKTRGQQVTLSCSPISGHRSVSWYQQTPGQGLQFLFEYFSETQRNKGNFPGRFSGRQFSNSRSEMNVSTLELGDSALYLCASSTRTSGVSSYNEQFFGPGTRLTVL.

The chain links TRBV7-9 to TRBJ1-3; D is unclear. Trimming removed 5 bases from V and 1 base from J, with 24 bases in between. The CDR3 length is 19 residues. Germline-derived CDR1 and CDR2 are SEHNR and FQNEAQ (reference sequence). The CDR3 nucleotides read TGTGCCAGCAGCCCTAGAGGTCCGGGAGGAATCGGGTCTGGAAACACCATATATTTT. This codes for CASSPRGPGGIGSGNTIYF.

V is TRBV11-3 and J is TRBJ2-5; 8 bases line up with TRBD1. The J segment lost 5 bases and the V segment lost 4 bases, leaving 6 bases of the junction unmatched. The CDR3 length is 14 residues. Germline values: CDR1 SGHNT, CDR2 YENEEA. CDR3 sequence reads: CASSSSGGRETQYF. CDR3 nucleotides: TGTGCCAGCAGCTCATCAGGGGGCCGGGAGACCCAGTACTTC.

V usage is TRBV5-1 and J usage is TRBJ2-1, with a weak D call TRBD2 (5 bases). CDR1 is SGHRS, CDR2 YFSETQ, per germline. CDR3 length equals 17 residues. V was trimmed by 3 bases and J by 5 bases, leaving 21 bases between them. In DNA, the CDR3 is TGCGCCAGCAGCTCTACCGTAATTGGACTGATTGACAATGAGCAGTTCTTC. Its translation is CASSSTVIGLIDNEQFF.

This rearrangement joins TRBV12-5 to TRBJ2-1; D gene ambiguous. The V gene's germline CDR1 is LGHNT and CDR2 FRNRAP. The CDR3 loop spans 13 amino acids. The V end lost 6 bases, the J end lost 4 bases, and 10 bases lay between the germline ends. The CDR3 nucleotides are TGTGCTAGTGGAGTTGCGGCTTACAATGAGCAGTTCTTC. It yields the protein CASGVAAYNEQFF.

The rearrangement uses TRBV28 and TRBJ1-5; D gene ambiguous. The V gene lost 4 bases and the J gene lost 9 bases, with 22 bases spanning the gap. The CDR3 covers 16 residues. Germline V CDR1 and CDR2: MDHEN, SYDVKM. The CDR3 is CASSSPAQITAGPQHF. Here the CDR3 DNA reads TGTGCCAGCAGTTCCCCCGCCCAAATTACCGCGGGGCCCCAGCATTTT.

CDR3 protein: CASSWGTVEQYF. In DNA, the CDR3 is TGTGCCAGCAGCTGGGGGACAGTCGAGCAGTACTTC. This chain links TRBV5-6 with TRBJ2-7, with 7 bases identical to TRBD1. From germline, CDR1 is SGHDT and CDR2 YYEEEE. Trimming removed 3 bases from V and 6 bases from J; junction bases left unmatched: 3. This CDR3 contains 12 residues.

The chain uses TRBV7-2 and TRBJ1-3; a weak D match, TRBD1 (6 bases). V lost 0 bases and J 2 bases, leaving 8 bases between the germline ends. Germline lookup yields CDR1 SGHTA and CDR2 FQGNSA. CDR3 size: 15 residues. The CDR3 DNA follows: TGTGCCAGCAGCTTAGCGGCAGGGGCTGGAAACACCATATATTTT. Translating it yields CASSLAAGAGNTIYF.

The sample holds one count of this clone. V is TRBV11-2 and J is TRBJ2-5; D is undetermined. This CDR3 has 15 amino acids. Germline V CDR1 and CDR2: SGHAT, FQNNGV. Trimming pared 1 base from V and 2 bases from J, leaving 11 bases between. DNA of the CDR3: TGTGCCAGCAGCTTAGCACAGCAGATTCAAGAGACCCAGTACTTC. Amino acids: CASSLAQQIQETQYF. Looking up the rest from reference TRBV11-2 and TRBJ2-5 gives the full variable domain: EAGVAQSPRYKIIEKRQSVAFWCNPISGHATLYWYQQILGQGPKLLIQFQNNGVVDDSQLPKDRFSAERLKGVDSTLKIQPAKLEDSAVYLCASSLAQQIQETQYFGPGTRLLVL.

V is TRBV7-6 and J is TRBJ1-1, with D tentatively TRBD1 (6 bases). This CDR3 is built from 16 residues. V lost 0 bases and J 0 bases, leaving 11 bases between the germline ends. Germline V gene sequence: CDR1 SGHVS, CDR2 FNYEAQ. CDR3 loop: CASSLAPGGMNTEAFF. As DNA, the CDR3 is TGTGCCAGCAGCTTAGCGCCGGGGGGCATGAACACTGAAGCTTTCTTT.

The chain combines TRBV5-1 with TRBJ2-4; possible D gene TRBD2, 6 bases. Germline loops: CDR1 SGHRS, CDR2 YFSETQ. With 5 bases removed from V and 8 bases from J, the gap between germline ends came to 20 bases. This CDR3 contains 15 residues. The CDR3 reads CASREGEQWRDIQYF. The DNA of the CDR3 is TGCGCCAGCAGAGAGGGCGAACAGTGGAGGGACATTCAGTACTTC.

The V call is TRBV7-9, the J call TRBJ1-6; no firm D call. This CDR3 contains 15 residues. Germline V gives CDR1 SEHNR, CDR2 FQNEAQ (reference sequence). Trimming took 1 base from V and 5 from J, leaving 9 bases between them. This CDR3 reads CASSLGAGDNSPLHF. CDR3 in DNA: TGTGCCAGCAGCTTAGGGGCGGGTGATAATTCACCCCTCCACTTT.

This rearrangement joins TRBV29-1 to TRBJ2-7; TRBD1 matches at 7 bases. Unmatched junction bases numbered 8, after V lost 5 bases and J lost 1 base. This CDR3 is 14 amino acids long. From germline, CDR1 is SQVTM and CDR2 ANQGSEA. The CDR3 is CSVQGDSPSYEQYF. The CDR3 coding sequence is TGCAGCGTTCAAGGGGACAGCCCTTCCTACGAGCAGTACTTC.

The table lists this clone with a count of one. V gene TRBV4-1 combines with J gene TRBJ1-6, with 7 bases fitting TRBD1. CDR3 length equals 18 residues. V shed 5 bases, J shed 10 bases, and the junction held 20 bases outside the gene matches. The V gene's germline CDR1 is MGHRA and CDR2 YSYEKL. The CDR3 is CASSFIRDRGEYRSPLHF. The CDR3 coding sequence is TGCGCCAGCAGCTTCATCCGGGACAGAGGGGAATATCGATCACCCCTCCACTTT.

This clone was seen a single time. The CDR3 sequence: CASSLSIGTAYNEQFF. The CDR3 DNA reads TGCGCCAGCAGCTTGAGCATTGGGACAGCCTACAATGAGCAGTTCTTC. V and J are TRBV5-1 and TRBJ2-1, with TRBD1 matching 7 bases. Trimming at V came to 1 base and at J to 2 bases, leaving 6 bases not matched to a gene. CDR1 and CDR2 (germline): SGHRS, YFSETQ. The CDR3 covers 16 residues.